This T cell receptor beta chain is drawn from a study of cytomegalovirus exposure and HLA in healthy donors (dated by TCRdb to about 2017). Some background on the complete study: An earlier analysis of some 620 of the donors reported about 260 Gb of sequence data and 117 million unique TCR beta sequences obtained from about 179 million T cells. The study was designed to test whether signatures of past pathogen exposure could be identified by cataloging public T cell receptors. Among a few hundred genotyped donors of the cohort, an average of approximately 230,000 unique TCR beta nucleotide sequences were sequenced per donor, roughly 20% of them non-productive. Typing coverage varied by locus: roughly 629-640 donors for A, B, C, DRB1 and DQB1; roughly 560 for DQA1; some 610 for DPA1; more than 450 for DPB1. Roughly five DR-DQ haplotypes were handled as single units for association and clustering, since linkage in the cohort was strong. An early release covering roughly 600 HLA-typed donors comprised 250 to 350 gigabases of sequencing data and approximately 85 million unique TCR sequences. The T cell repertoires of 550 to 850 subjects were profiled by immunosequencing and related to cytomegalovirus serostatus. Both class I and class II loci were covered by HLA typing, at four-digit resolution. In a later analysis, previously published TCR beta repertoires from 500 to 750 donors were re-analyzed and high-resolution HLA genotyping was added so that TCR occurrence patterns could be studied. Of the roughly 420 genotyped donors, 65% to 90% were placed in the genetic ancestry cluster associated with self-reported Caucasian donors. Besides the first cohort of around 670 subjects, a separate validation cohort made up of around 120 different subjects was used. The later analysis used no new phenotypic data to find candidate immune exposures, relying instead on TCR beta sequences and their occurrence across donors. Alongside the repertoire data, information on donor age, sex, ethnicity and CMV serostatus was compiled. High-throughput TCR immunosequencing, statistical association of individual TCRs with disease status, and machine learning were combined to predict cytomegalovirus infection status. A later genetic analysis took genome-wide SNP genotypes for about 55% of the 666 donors and used that subset as a discovery cohort. To decide whether each TCR beta V gene segment behaved as functional or pseudogenic, an earlier analysis of some 580 of the donors relied on high-throughput TCR beta sequencing. Every discovery cohort repertoire had been produced on one sequencing platform. Overall results and qualifications from the work: In the study, 150 to 200 TCR beta chains were listed as associated with cytomegalovirus. Several of the top co-occurrence clusters appeared to be linked to parvovirus B19, influenza, CMV and Epstein-Barr virus, according to a later analysis. Because counts were too low, more than 15 rarely observed V segments, including chromosome 9 orphons, were excluded from the earlier analysis of a few hundred of the donors. A further reported finding was that TCR beta sequences accurately predicted the HLA-A and HLA-B alleles for most subjects in the first cohort. The 87-base-pair reads could not distinguish some IMGT-functional V segments, including TRBV6-2 and TRBV6-3, so those segments were excluded. Most CMV-associated TCR beta chains appeared to be HLA-restricted in a later analysis, and the HLA associations seemed to be driven largely by CMV exposure. A group of highly shared sequence variants was considered likely to be a technical artifact of the sequencing pipeline. The presence/absence analyses assumed that sequencing depth was roughly uniform across donors, and that assumption may not be true. In an earlier analysis of about 600 of the donors, most TCR beta V segments appeared in productive rearrangements about 87% or about 30% of the time, broadly matching IMGT annotations. Linkage disequilibrium might explain the correlated functional status among segregating V segments, but an unknown experimental factor could not be excluded. HLA typing was unavailable for some donors at each locus, so association tests used only the typed subset. When HLA alleles, especially DR and DQ, strongly co-occurred, TCR associations were difficult to assign to individual alleles. V-gene and J-gene trimming of TCR beta chains was associated with a missense DCLRE1C variant in a later genetic analysis, and the association was replicated in an independent cohort. Compared with the roughly 670-donor mean, donors in an Asian-associated ancestry cluster had fewer N-insertions in productive TCRs, according to a later genetic analysis. The only immune exposure information available for the cohort was CMV serostatus. The classifier was reported to diagnose cytomegalovirus status with high specificity and sensitivity in both the original cohort and the validation cohort. A later analysis associated 15,000 or so TCR beta sequences with specific HLA alleles at a false discovery rate of 0.05. In a later analysis, TCR association rates were found to vary across HLA loci, with the most associated TCRs seen for DRB1 alleles and the fewest for HLA-C alleles. While some public TCRs were present in many individuals, most TCR sequences turned up only very rarely across donors. A few of the identified cytomegalovirus-associated TCR beta chains were confirmed in vitro to be specific for cytomegalovirus antigens. Compared with equally common non-associated chains, HLA-associated TCR beta chains in a later analysis were more clonally expanded and had lower generation probabilities. The cohort was sequenced for TCR beta chains only, and without alpha or paired-chain data the features that could be detected were limited. It was suggested by the authors that the approach could potentially be generalized to other disease states and immunological phenotypes.

The cohort was made up of under 800 healthy bone marrow donors. Cohort members were all nominally healthy when sampled, although unrecorded immune exposures were likely present. The donor was CMV seropositive and was included in the group of around 300 seropositive cohort members. Each donor provided a peripheral blood sample, and peripheral blood mononuclear cells were used for TCR beta sequencing. Genomic DNA was extracted from the blood cell samples with the Qiagen DNeasy Blood Extraction Kit. A word on this clone: Its antigen is currently not known. Base qualities are not recorded, but no much larger clone differs from it by a single base.

Libraries were constructed by the immunoSEQ multiplex PCR assay. For the multiplex PCR, a mixture combining 60 forward primers for TCR Vbeta segments and 13 reverse primers for TCR Jbeta segments was used. The CDR3 region of rearranged TCR beta genes was amplified from genomic DNA with a multiplex PCR assay. The amplified TCR beta libraries were sequenced on the Illumina HiSeq System as 87-base-pair reads. Regarding the original processing steps: In a later analysis, some 80 million unique TCR beta chains were counted across the roughly 610 repertoires, and roughly 11 million of these chains were shared by at least two donors. A nearest-neighbor algorithm error-corrected the raw reads and collapsed the reads into unique sequences, merging closely related sequences to remove PCR and sequencing errors. CDR3 sequences were aligned to IMGT reference sequences to assign V, D and J gene segments. For a sequence to be retained, at least a six-nucleotide match to both a V gene segment and a J gene segment was required. A rearrangement was called productive if the CDR3 had no stop codons and remained in frame with V and J, and every other rearrangement was called non-productive. Following IMGT convention, CDR3 was defined as the stretch from the second conserved V-encoded cysteine to the conserved J-encoded phenylalanine. Sequences without an unambiguous match to a single V gene segment were excluded from the earlier analysis of 450 to 750 of the donors. In an earlier analysis of some 590 of the donors, V segments were called functional above 56.7% productive rearrangements and were called segregating when the between-donor standard deviation exceeded 5%. A statistical classification framework was built for diagnosing cytomegalovirus status from the catalog of TCR beta chain sequences. In a later analysis, V and J genes were assigned by comparing TCR nucleotide sequences against IMGT/GENE-DB human TR gene sequences. Using the TCRdist pipeline, a later analysis assigned CDR3 sequences along with most-parsimonious VDJ recombination scenarios. A later analysis defined each TCR beta chain by its CDR3 amino acid sequence plus V-gene family, and excluded reads lacking a unique V-gene family. A later analysis removed 550 to 700 highly shared, low-generation-probability nucleotide sequences to deal with suspected cross-contamination and a sequencing artifact. In a later analysis, a clonal expansion index for each public chain was calculated from normalized within-repertoire ranks of inferred template counts. A later analysis computed generation probabilities with a VDJ recombination model fitted to out-of-frame rearrangements, and checked the results against IGoR. Hypergeometric tests were used in a later analysis to score TCR-TCR, TCR-HLA and TCR-CMV co-occurrence, with a repertoire-size bias correction applied to the TCR pairs. False discovery rates were estimated in a later analysis by permuting HLA or CMV assignments 20 times. In a later analysis, co-occurring TCRs were grouped with DBSCAN, and TCRdist sequence similarity was added when clustering was performed within HLA-allele-positive subsets. For co-occurrence clustering, repertoires with fewer than 30,000 or more than 120,000 public chains were excluded, along with 4 to 6 repertoires with anomalous nucleotide sharing. The immuneACCESS repertoire file appears here via TCRdb, limited to in-frame rearrangements. These files lack a portion of the clones; in checked studies, under half of the deficit traces to unresolved V genes, and the cause of the others is not known. The D gene and trimming were derived from the DNA, and the V and J assignments and clone size from that table. The sample table holds over 150,000 clones, of which 80% were seen once. The ten largest make up 5.6% of the sample.

The CDR3 contains 18 residues, cysteine and phenylalanine counted. Here the CDR3 DNA is all that survives: 54 bases in frame from base 1. The CDR1 and CDR2 encoded by the germline V gene (reference sequence) are MNHEY and SMNVEV. V lost 4 bases and J lost 6 bases, and the count of bases not matched to a germline gene is 12. This receptor was obtained from a woman aged 40 to 49 in good health and CMV-seropositive. This sequence uses TRBV27 and TRBJ2-7, with 16 bases matching TRBD2. The sample comprised PBMCs. The nucleotides are TGTGCCAGCAGTTCCCCGGGACTAGCGGGAGGGAACTCGGGCGAGCAGTACTTC. Protein translation: CASSSPGLAGGNSGEQYF.